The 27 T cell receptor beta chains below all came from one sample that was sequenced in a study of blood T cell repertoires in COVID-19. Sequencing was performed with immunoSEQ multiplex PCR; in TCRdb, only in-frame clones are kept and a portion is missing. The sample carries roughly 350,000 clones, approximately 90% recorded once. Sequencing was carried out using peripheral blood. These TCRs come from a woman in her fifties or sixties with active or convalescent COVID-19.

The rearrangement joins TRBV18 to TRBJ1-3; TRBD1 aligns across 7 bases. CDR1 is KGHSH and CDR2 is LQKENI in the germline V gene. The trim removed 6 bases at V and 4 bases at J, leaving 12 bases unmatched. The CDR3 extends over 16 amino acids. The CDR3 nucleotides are TGTGCCAGCTCGCCGAGCCCGGGACAGCGAGGAAACACCATATATTTT. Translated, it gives CASSPSPGQRGNTIYF. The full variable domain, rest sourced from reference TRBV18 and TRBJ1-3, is NAGVMQNPRHLVRRRGQEARLRCSPMKGHSHVYWYRQLPEEGLKFMVYLQKENIIDESGMPKERFSAEFPKEGPSILRIQQVVRGDSAAYFCASSPSPGQRGNTIYFGEGSWLTVV.

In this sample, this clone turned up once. The CDR3 DNA follows: TGTGCCAGCAGACCACTCGGGACAAATACCTACGAGCAGTACTTC. This encodes CASRPLGTNTYEQYF. The V gene is TRBV27, the J gene TRBJ2-7; tentatively, D is TRBD1 (6 bases). With 6 bases removed from V and 2 bases from J, the gap between germline ends came to 17 bases. CDR1 is MNHEY and CDR2 is SMNVEV in the germline V gene (reference sequence). The CDR3 has 15 residues.

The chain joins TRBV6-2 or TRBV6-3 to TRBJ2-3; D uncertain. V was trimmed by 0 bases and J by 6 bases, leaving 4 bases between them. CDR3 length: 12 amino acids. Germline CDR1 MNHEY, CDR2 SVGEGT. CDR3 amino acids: CASSYSRDTQYF. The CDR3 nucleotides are TGTGCCAGCAGTTACTCGAGGGATACGCAGTATTTT.

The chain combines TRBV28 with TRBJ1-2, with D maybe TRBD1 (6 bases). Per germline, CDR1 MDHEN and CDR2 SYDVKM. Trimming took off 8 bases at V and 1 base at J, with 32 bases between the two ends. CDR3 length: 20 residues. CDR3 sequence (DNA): TGTGCCAGCCGTACATGGGCCACAGGGATACGGTTCGGTGGTAACTATGGCTACACCTTC. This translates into CASRTWATGIRFGGNYGYTF.

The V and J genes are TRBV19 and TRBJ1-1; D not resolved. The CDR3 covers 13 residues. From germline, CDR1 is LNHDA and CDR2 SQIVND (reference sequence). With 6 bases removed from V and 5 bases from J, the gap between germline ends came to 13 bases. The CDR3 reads CASRPGIGTEAFF. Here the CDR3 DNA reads TGTGCCAGTAGACCCGGGATCGGGACTGAAGCTTTCTTT.

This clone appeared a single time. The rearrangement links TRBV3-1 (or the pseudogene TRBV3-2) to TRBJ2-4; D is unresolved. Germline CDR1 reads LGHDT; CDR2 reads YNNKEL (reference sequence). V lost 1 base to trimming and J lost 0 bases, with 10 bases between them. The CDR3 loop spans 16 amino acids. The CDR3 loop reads CASSQAVGLAKNIQYF. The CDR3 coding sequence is TGTGCCAGCAGCCAAGCAGTGGGCCTAGCCAAAAACATTCAGTACTTC.

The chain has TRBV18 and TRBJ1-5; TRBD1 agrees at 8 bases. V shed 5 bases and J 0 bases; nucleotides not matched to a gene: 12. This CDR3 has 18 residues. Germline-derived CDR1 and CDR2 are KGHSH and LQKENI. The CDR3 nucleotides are TGTGCCAGCTCATCGACAGGGGACGGCGGTAATAGCAATCAGCCCCAGCATTTT. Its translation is CASSSTGDGGNSNQPQHF. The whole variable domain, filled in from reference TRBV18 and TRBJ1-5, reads NAGVMQNPRHLVRRRGQEARLRCSPMKGHSHVYWYRQLPEEGLKFMVYLQKENIIDESGMPKERFSAEFPKEGPSILRIQQVVRGDSAAYFCASSSTGDGGNSNQPQHFGDGTRLSIL.

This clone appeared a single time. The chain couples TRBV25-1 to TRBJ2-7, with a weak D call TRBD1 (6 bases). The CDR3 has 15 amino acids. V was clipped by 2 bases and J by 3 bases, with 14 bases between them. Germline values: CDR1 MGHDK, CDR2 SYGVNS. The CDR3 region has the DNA TGTGCCAGCAGTGAAGGGACAAGGATGTTCTACGAGCAGTACTTC. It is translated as CASSEGTRMFYEQYF.

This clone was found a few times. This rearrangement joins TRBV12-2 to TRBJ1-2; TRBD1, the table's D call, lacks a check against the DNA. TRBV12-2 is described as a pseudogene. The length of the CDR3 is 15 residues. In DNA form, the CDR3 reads TGTGCAAGTCGCTTAGGCGGCGGCCAGGGCTATGGCTACACCTTC. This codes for CASRLGGGQGYGYTF.

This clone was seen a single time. The CDR3 region has the DNA TGTGCCAGCAGTTTAAGAGGCCCCGGGGGATACGAGCAGTACTTC. This codes for CASSLRGPGGYEQYF. V gene TRBV28 combines with J gene TRBJ2-7; possibly TRBD2 for D (6 bases). Germline V lookup: CDR1 MDHEN, CDR2 SYDVKM. This CDR3 has 15 residues. Trimming removed 2 bases at V and 4 bases at J, with 15 bases between.

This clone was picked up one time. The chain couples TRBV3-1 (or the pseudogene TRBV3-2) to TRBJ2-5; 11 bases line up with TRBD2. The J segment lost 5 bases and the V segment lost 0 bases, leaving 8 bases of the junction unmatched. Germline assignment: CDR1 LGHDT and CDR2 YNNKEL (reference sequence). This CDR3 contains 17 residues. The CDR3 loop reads CASSQDRELAGVETQYF. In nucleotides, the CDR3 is TGTGCCAGCAGCCAAGATAGAGAACTAGCGGGAGTGGAGACCCAGTACTTC.

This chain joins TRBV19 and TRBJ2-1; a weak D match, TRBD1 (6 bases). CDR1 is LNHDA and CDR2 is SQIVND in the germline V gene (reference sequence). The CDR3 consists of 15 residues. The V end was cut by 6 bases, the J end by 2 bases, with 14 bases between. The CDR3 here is CASRPGRGTYNEQFF. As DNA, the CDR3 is TGTGCCAGTAGGCCGGGCAGGGGCACCTACAATGAGCAGTTCTTC.

This CDR3 reads CASSVTGQATGELFF. CDR3 DNA: TGTGCCAGCAGCGTGACGGGACAGGCCACCGGGGAGCTGTTTTTT. The rearrangement uses TRBV9 and TRBJ2-2, with TRBD1 matching over 8 bases. Germline CDR1 SGDLS, CDR2 YYNGEE. V gave up 2 bases and J gave up 4 bases; unmatched junction bases: 4. The CDR3 has 15 amino acids.

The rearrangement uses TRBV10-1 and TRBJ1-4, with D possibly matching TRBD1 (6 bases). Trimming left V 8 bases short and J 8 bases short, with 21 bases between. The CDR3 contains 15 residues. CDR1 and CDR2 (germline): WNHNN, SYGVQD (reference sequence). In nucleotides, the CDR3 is TGCGCCAGCGGCGGGCAGGGGCGCAGGGGAGAAAAACTGTTTTTT. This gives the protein CASGGQGRRGEKLFF.

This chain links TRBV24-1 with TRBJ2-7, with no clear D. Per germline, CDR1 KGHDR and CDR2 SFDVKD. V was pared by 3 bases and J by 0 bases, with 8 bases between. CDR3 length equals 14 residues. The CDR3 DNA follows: TGTGCCACCAGTGATCCCTCGAGCTCCTACGAGCAGTACTTC. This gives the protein CATSDPSSSYEQYF.

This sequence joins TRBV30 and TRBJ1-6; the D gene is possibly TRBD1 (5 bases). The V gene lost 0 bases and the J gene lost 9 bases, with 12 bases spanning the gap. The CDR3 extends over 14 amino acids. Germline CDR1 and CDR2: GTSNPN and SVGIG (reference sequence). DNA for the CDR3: TGTGCCTGGAGTGTAGGTACAGGTTCTTCACCCCTCCACTTT. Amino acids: CAWSVGTGSSPLHF.

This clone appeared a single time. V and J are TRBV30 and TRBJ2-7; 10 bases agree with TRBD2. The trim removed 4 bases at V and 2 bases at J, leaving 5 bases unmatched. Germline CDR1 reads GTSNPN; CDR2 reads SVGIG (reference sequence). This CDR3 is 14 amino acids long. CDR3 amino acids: CAWTGTSVTYEQYF. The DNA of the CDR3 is TGTGCCTGGACCGGGACTAGCGTAACCTACGAGCAGTACTTC.

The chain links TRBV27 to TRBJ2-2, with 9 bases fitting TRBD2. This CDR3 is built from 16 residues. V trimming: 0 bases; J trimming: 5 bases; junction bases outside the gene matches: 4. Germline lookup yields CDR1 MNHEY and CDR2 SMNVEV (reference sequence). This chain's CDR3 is CASSLSERGATGELFF. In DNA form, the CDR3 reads TGTGCCAGCAGTTTATCGGAGCGGGGGGCGACCGGGGAGCTGTTTTTT.

CDR3 residues: CAWSKGTGVTDTQYF. Here the CDR3 DNA reads TGTGCCTGGAGTAAGGGGACAGGGGTCACAGATACGCAGTATTTT. The chain links TRBV30 to TRBJ2-3, with 10 nucleotides matching TRBD1. After removal of 2 bases from V and 2 bases from J, the junction contained 4 bases not matched to a gene. CDR1 is GTSNPN, CDR2 SVGIG, per germline (reference sequence). The CDR3 extends over 15 amino acids.

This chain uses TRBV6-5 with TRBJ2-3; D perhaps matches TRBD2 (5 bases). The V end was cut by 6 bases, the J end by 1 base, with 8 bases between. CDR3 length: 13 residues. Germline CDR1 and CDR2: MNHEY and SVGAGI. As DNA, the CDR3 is TGTGCCAGCAGGCTAGCTGGCACAGATACGCAGTATTTT. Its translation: CASRLAGTDTQYF.

CDR3 sequence: CAWSGSGDRSYGYTF. In DNA, the CDR3 is TGTGCCTGGAGTGGATCAGGGGACAGGAGCTATGGCTACACCTTC. The chain is built from TRBV30 and TRBJ1-2; the match to TRBD1 covers 8 bases. Trimming removed 1 base from V and 4 bases from J; junction bases left unmatched: 8. The CDR3 consists of 15 residues. The germline V gene encodes CDR1 GTSNPN and CDR2 SVGIG (reference sequence).

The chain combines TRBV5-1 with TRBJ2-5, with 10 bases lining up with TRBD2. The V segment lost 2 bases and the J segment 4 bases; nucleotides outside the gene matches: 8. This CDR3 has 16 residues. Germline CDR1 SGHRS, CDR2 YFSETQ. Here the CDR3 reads CASSFGSGGARETQYF. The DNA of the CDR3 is TGCGCCAGCAGCTTCGGGAGCGGGGGGGCCAGAGAGACCCAGTACTTC.

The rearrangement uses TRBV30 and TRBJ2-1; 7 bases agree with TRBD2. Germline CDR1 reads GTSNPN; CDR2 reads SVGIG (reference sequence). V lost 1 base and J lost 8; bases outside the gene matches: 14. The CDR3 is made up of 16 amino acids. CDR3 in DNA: TGTGCCTGGAGTGAGCGTGGGGCGGGAGCTTACTATGAGCAGTTCTTC. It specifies CAWSERGAGAYYEQFF.

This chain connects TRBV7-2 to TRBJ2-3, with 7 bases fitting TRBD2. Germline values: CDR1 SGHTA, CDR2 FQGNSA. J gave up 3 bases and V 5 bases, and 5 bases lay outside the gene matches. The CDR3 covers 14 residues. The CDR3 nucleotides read TGTGCCAGCAGCCTAGGACTAGTTACAGATACGCAGTATTTT. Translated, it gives CASSLGLVTDTQYF.

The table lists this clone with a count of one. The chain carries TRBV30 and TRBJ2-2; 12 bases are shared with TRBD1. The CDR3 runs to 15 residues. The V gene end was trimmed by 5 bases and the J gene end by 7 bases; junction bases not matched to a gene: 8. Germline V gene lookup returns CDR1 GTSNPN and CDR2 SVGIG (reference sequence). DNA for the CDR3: TGTGCCTGGGGCCTAGGGACAGGGGGCGGCGGGGAGCTGTTTTTT. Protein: CAWGLGTGGGGELFF.

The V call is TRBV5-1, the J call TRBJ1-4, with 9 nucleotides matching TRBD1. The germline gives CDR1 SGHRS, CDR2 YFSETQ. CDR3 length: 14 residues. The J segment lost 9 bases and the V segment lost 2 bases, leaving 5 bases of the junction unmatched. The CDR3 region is CASSFEDRGKKLFF. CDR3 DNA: TGCGCCAGCAGCTTCGAGGACAGGGGTAAAAAACTGTTTTTT.

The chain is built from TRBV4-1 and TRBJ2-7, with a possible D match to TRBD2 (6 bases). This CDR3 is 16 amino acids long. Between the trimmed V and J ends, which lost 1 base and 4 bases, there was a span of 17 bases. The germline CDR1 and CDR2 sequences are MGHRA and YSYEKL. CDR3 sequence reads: CASSQVTGTGDYEQYF. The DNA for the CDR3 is TGCGCCAGCAGCCAAGTTACCGGGACGGGGGATTACGAGCAGTACTTC.